These T cell receptor beta chains were read from a single sample in a study of identical twins. From the 5' RACE reads, TCRdb called clonotypes with MiXCR, one entry per CDR3 protein. This sample has around 100,000 distinct CDR3 sequences, with 5.9% found just once. Specimen: memory T cells sorted from blood. The source is a woman in her forties or fifties in good health. CDR3s leave out the opening cysteine and the closing phenylalanine or tryptophan. Fields, in order: V gene, J gene, CDR3 protein.

>TRBV5-1|TRBJ2-7
ASSPRLGQRDEQY
>TRBV25-1|TRBJ1-6
ASSETGGSYNSPLH
>TRBV7-2|TRBJ2-1
ASSPRPGVVYNEQF
>TRBV19|TRBJ1-1
ASSAWVWDTEAF
>TRBV19|TRBJ1-5
ASSERRWQPQH
>TRBV4-2|TRBJ2-6
ASSHDGTAGANVLT
>TRBV11-2|TRBJ2-5
ASSLSPEVQETQY
>TRBV20-1|TRBJ1-2
SANKGGGYT
>TRBV6-4|TRBJ2-5
ASSDGLVLTQY
>TRBV21-1|TRBJ2-5
ASSKDLGLAGMYQETQY
>TRBV7-6|TRBJ2-1
ASSPDGFEQF
>TRBV7-8|TRBJ1-5
ASSLDRVGNQPQH
>TRBV11-2|TRBJ2-7
ASSWLAGEQY
>TRBV25-1|TRBJ2-2
ASSESLDGSGELF
>TRBV5-1|TRBJ2-3
ASSLDPTTDTQY
>TRBV7-2|TRBJ2-7
ASSLEWGSSYEQY
>TRBV6-4|TRBJ2-2
ASSTTPEGELF
>TRBV11-2|TRBJ2-2
ASSPSGIPGELF
>TRBV20-1|TRBJ2-3
SATDPLGGSHSTDTQY
>TRBV18|TRBJ1-1
ASSPSGGYPEAF
>TRBV11-2|TRBJ2-5
ASSVPQGEGKTQY
>TRBV30|TRBJ2-1
AWSGQGSNEQF
>TRBV29-1|TRBJ2-2
SVRPGQTTNTGELF
>TRBV29-1|TRBJ2-1
SARKGGQGVTNEQF
>TRBV29-1|TRBJ1-2
SVGDRNYGYT
>TRBV12-3/TRBV12-4|TRBJ2-5
ASSRTGGEETQY
>TRBV19|TRBJ2-7
ASSPKTSGSTYEQY
>TRBV7-9|TRBJ2-3
ASSLAGGSGDTQY
>TRBV7-9|TRBJ1-2
ASSPSFSRAYGYT